A selection of T cell receptor beta chains follows, all from one sample in a study of regulatory T cells in long-lasting Graves disease. TCRdb fed the multiplex PCR reads into MiXCR, producing one record per CDR3 protein. The sample has roughly 360,000 distinct CDR3 sequences; around 11% are singletons. These data are also associated with another study on T cells in Graves' hyperthyroidism and ophthalmopathy.

The sample in question was peripheral blood mononuclear cells (PBMCs), obtained at new diagnosis, from a patient treated with antithyroid drugs. The receptors derive from a woman under 30 with Graves disease. Each CDR3 is given with its conserved first and last residue. The D gene is left open where the match is weak. Clone size is shown for a subset of rows, as once, few, many or a class of expanded clone.

size	V	D	J	DNA	CDR3
few	TRBV6-5	.	TRBJ2-4	TGTGCCAGCAGTTACTCGAGTGGGGGGAACATTCAGTACTTC	CASSYSSGGNIQYF
few	TRBV6-1	TRBD2	TRBJ2-1	TGTGCCAGCAGAACGACTAGCGGGGGCTCCTGCAATGAGCAGTTCTTC	CASRTTSGGSCNEQFF
.	TRBV20-1	.	TRBJ2-4	TGCAGTGCTAGAGATCCAAGGCAGGGTCAATACTTC	CSARDPRQGQYF
few	TRBV5-5	.	TRBJ2-2	TGTGCCAGCACCCTGGCATACACCGGGGAGCTGTTTTTT	CASTLAYTGELFF
many	TRBV20-1	.	TRBJ1-5	TGCAGTGCTTCGCTCTGGGGGCCCCAGCATTTT	CSASLWGPQHF
many	TRBV20-1	.	TRBJ2-7	TGCAGTGCTAGAACTTACGGGGGGCGATCCGTCTACGAGCAGTACTTC	CSARTYGGRSVYEQYF
many	TRBV12-3/TRBV12-4	TRBD2	TRBJ2-1	TGTGCCAGCAGCCGGAGCGGGAGTAGGTCGGATGAGCAGTTCTTC	CASSRSGSRSDEQFF
many	TRBV5-5	.	TRBJ1-1	TGTGCCAGCAGCCGATTCGGCACTGAAGCTTTCTTT	CASSRFGTEAFF
few	TRBV7-2	.	TRBJ2-3	TGTGCCAGCAGCTTATTTTCGAGCACAGATACGCAGTATTTT	CASSLFSSTDTQYF
few	TRBV19	.	TRBJ1-5	TGTGCCAGTAGTCTCGGGGGGCGTGGTAGTCAGCCCCAGCATTTT	CASSLGGRGSQPQHF
many	TRBV6-5	TRBD1	TRBJ1-2	TGTGCCAGCAGTTACTCGAGCGGGGACAGCCTCTTTTATTATGGCTACACCTTC	CASSYSSGDSLFYYGYTF
many	TRBV10-3	.	TRBJ2-2	TGTGCCATCAGTACCAACCCCGGGGAGCTGTTTTTT	CAISTNPGELFF
many	TRBV28	.	TRBJ2-4	TGTGCCAGCAGTTTTCGTGGAAACATTCAGTACTTC	CASSFRGNIQYF
many	TRBV6-1	.	TRBJ1-1	.	CASSELSFGAGGTEAFF
many	TRBV3-1	.	TRBJ2-7	TGTGCCAGCAGCCAATCTTGGACTATCCCACCGTACGAGCAGTACTTC	CASSQSWTIPPYEQYF
.	TRBV4-3	.	TRBJ2-1	TGCGCCAGCAGCCAATTGACCAGTAGGAATGAGCAGTTCTTC	CASSQLTSRNEQFF
few	TRBV27	.	TRBJ2-1	TGTGCCAGCAGTTCCCTGAGCTCCTACAATGAGCAGTTCTTC	CASSSLSSYNEQFF
.	TRBV29-1	.	TRBJ2-2	TGCAGCGTTGAACTAGCGACCTCCGGCACCGGGGAGCTGTTTTTT	CSVELATSGTGELFF
many	TRBV4-3	.	TRBJ2-1	TGCGCCAGCAGCCAAGCTCCCCGGGGGGAGCAGTTCTTC	CASSQAPRGEQFF
few	TRBV11-2	TRBD1	TRBJ1-2	TGTGCCAGCAGCTTCAGCCGGGACAGGGACGGCTATGGCTACACCTTC	CASSFSRDRDGYGYTF
few	TRBV20-1	TRBD2	TRBJ2-1	TGCAGTGCTAGGGCCCTAGCGGGAGCCTACAATGAGCAGTTCTTC	CSARALAGAYNEQFF
many	TRBV12-3/TRBV12-4	TRBD2	TRBJ2-5	TGTGCCAGCAGTCACGGGCTCCTAGCGGACTGGATCCAAGAGACCCAGTACTTC	CASSHGLLADWIQETQYF
many	TRBV2	TRBD1	TRBJ2-1	TGTGCCAATACAAGACAGGGACCCTACAATGAGCAGTTCTTC	CANTRQGPYNEQFF
many	TRBV7-3	.	TRBJ2-3	TGTGCCAGCAGCCGAGAAAGTGGGGTGTCGACAGTTAGCACAGATACGCAGTATTTT	CASSRESGVSTVSTDTQYF
many	TRBV9	TRBD2	TRBJ2-1	TGTGCCAGCAGCGTGTATGAGCGGGAGACGGTAGGCAATGAGCAGTTCTTC	CASSVYERETVGNEQFF
.	TRBV20-1	.	TRBJ2-7	TGCAGTGCTATCATCACTCCTTACTACGAGCAGTACTTC	CSAIITPYYEQYF
many	TRBV20-1	TRBD2	TRBJ2-1	TGCAGTGCTAGAAGGACTAGCGGGGCCAATGAGCAGTTCTTC	CSARRTSGANEQFF
many	TRBV12-3/TRBV12-4	TRBD2	TRBJ2-3	TGTGCCAGCAGGCGAACTAGCGGGGGATATGATACGCAGTATTTT	CASRRTSGGYDTQYF
.	TRBV9	.	TRBJ2-1	TGTACCAGCAGCGTAGATCCCGTCTTGCCTGAGCAGTTCTTC	CTSSVDPVLPEQFF
many	TRBV20-1	.	TRBJ1-6	TGCAGTGCTGGAGACAGGTCCCTTTCCTATAATTCACCCCTCCACTTT	CSAGDRSLSYNSPLHF
many	TRBV20-1	TRBD1	TRBJ1-1	TGCAGTGCCCAACAGGGGGCGAACACTGAAGCTTTCTTT	CSAQQGANTEAFF
many	TRBV28	TRBD1	TRBJ1-6	TGTGCCAGCAGTTTACCTGGACCCGGGACAGGGAATTCACCCCTCCACTTT	CASSLPGPGTGNSPLHF
many	TRBV7-8	.	TRBJ2-1	TGTGCCAGTGGGGGCCCACCCCACAATGAGCAGTTCTTC	CASGGPPHNEQFF
many	TRBV7-8	.	TRBJ2-5	TGTGCCAGCAGCTTCGGCGGAGAAGAAGAGACCCAGTACTTC	CASSFGGEEETQYF
.	TRBV9	.	TRBJ1-6	TGTGCCAGCAGCGTGAGATATAATTCACCCCTCCACTTT	CASSVRYNSPLHF
few	TRBV9	.	TRBJ2-3	TGTGCCAGCAGCGTAGATCGGGGAAGCACAGATACGCAGTATTTT	CASSVDRGSTDTQYF
few	TRBV4-3	TRBD2	TRBJ2-4	TGCGCCAGCAGCCAAGAGAGACTAGCGGGAGGGATTCTAGCCAAAAACATTCAGTACTTC	CASSQERLAGGILAKNIQYF
many	TRBV5-1	.	TRBJ1-1	TGCGCCAGCAGCTCGGGGGCTGCAGGGATGGTGGCTTTCTTT	CASSSGAAGMVAFF